Each of the 31 T cell receptor beta chains below was sequenced from the same sample in a study of neurological immune-mediated disorders. TCRdb re-called the 5' RACE reads with MiXCR, one entry per CDR3 protein. The sample has tens of thousands of distinct CDR3 sequences, approximately 10% seen once. The sequencing input was PBMCs. The receptors were gathered from a woman aged 25 to 39 with HTLV-1-associated myelopathy (HAM/TSP).

This chain connects TRBV27 to TRBJ2-7; tentatively, D is TRBD2 (5 bases). Germline CDR1 is MNHEY and CDR2 is SMNVEV (reference sequence). The CDR3 contains 13 residues. CDR3 sequence reads: CSSSFGQSYEQYF. The CDR3 bases are TGTTCTAGCAGTTTCGGGCAGTCCTACGAGCAGTACTTC.

Many counts were recorded for this clonotype. The chain employs TRBV7-8 and TRBJ2-7; D call uncertain. Trimming left V 5 bases short and J 6 bases short, with 14 bases between. Germline lookup yields CDR1 SGHVS and CDR2 FQNEAQ. This CDR3 is built from 13 residues. The CDR3 protein is CASSPGSLREQYF. CDR3 sequence (DNA): TGTGCCAGCAGCCCCGGCAGTCTCCGCGAGCAGTACTTC.

This clonotype was counted at least ten times. This chain uses TRBV5-1 with TRBJ2-1; tentative D call: TRBD1 (6 bases). From germline, CDR1 is SGHRS and CDR2 YFSETQ. This CDR3 comprises 17 residues. Trimming left V 4 bases short and J 2 bases short, with 19 bases between. DNA for the CDR3: TGCGCCAGCAGCCGTGAAACTGACAGGCTAACCTACAATGAGCAGTTCTTC. It yields the protein CASSRETDRLTYNEQFF. Supplemented by reference TRBV5-1 and TRBJ2-1, the full variable domain reads KAGVTQTPRYLIKTRGQQVTLSCSPISGHRSVSWYQQTPGQGLQFLFEYFSETQRNKGNFPGRFSGRQFSNSRSEMNVSTLELGDSALYLCASSRETDRLTYNEQFFGPGTRLTVL.

This clonotype was recorded many times. The CDR3 region is CSASDGGAFMDTQYF. The CDR3 coding sequence is TGCAGTGCTAGCGACGGGGGGGCCTTTATGGATACGCAGTATTTT. J is TRBJ2-3 and V is TRBV20-1; TRBD2 matches 8 bases. The ends lost 3 bases at V and 6 bases at J; junction bases unmatched: 11. There are 15 residues in the CDR3. Germline-derived CDR1 and CDR2 are DFQATT and SNEGSKA (reference sequence).

This clonotype was observed many times. This sequence joins TRBV20-1 and TRBJ2-2; 8 nucleotides agree with TRBD2. CDR3 length: 15 amino acids. Germline V gene lookup returns CDR1 DFQATT and CDR2 SNEGSKA (reference sequence). V trimming: 5 bases; J trimming: 3 bases; junction bases outside the gene matches: 8. The CDR3 sequence: CSAPASGLDTGELFF. The CDR3, as DNA: TGCAGTGCTCCAGCTAGCGGGCTGGACACCGGGGAGCTGTTTTTT.

This clonotype was recorded many times. The V and J genes are TRBV20-1 and TRBJ2-1; TRBD2 might be the D (5 bases). Trimming stripped 5 bases from V and 7 bases from J, with 6 bases between. The CDR3 is 10 residues long. The V gene's germline CDR1 is DFQATT and CDR2 SNEGSKA (reference sequence). The CDR3 region has the DNA TGCAGTGCTGAGGGAAATGAGCAGTTCTTC. Translating it yields CSAEGNEQFF.

This clonotype was detected many times. The rearrangement uses TRBV5-1 and TRBJ2-3, with unresolved D. This CDR3 comprises 12 residues. The V gene lost 4 bases and the J gene lost 0 bases, with 3 bases spanning the gap. Germline assignment: CDR1 SGHRS and CDR2 YFSETQ. This CDR3 is CASSLSTDTQYF. The CDR3 DNA is TGCGCCAGCAGCCTCAGCACAGATACGCAGTATTTT.

This clonotype has ten or more counts. The genes are TRBV3-1 and TRBJ1-5; no firm D call. In germline, CDR1 is LGHDT, CDR2 YNNKEL (reference sequence). V lost 1 base to trimming and J lost 5 bases, with 12 bases between them. The CDR3 spans 15 residues. CDR3 loop: CASSQGPGSYQPQHF. CDR3 in DNA: TGTGCCAGCAGCCAAGGGCCTGGAAGCTATCAGCCCCAGCATTTT.

This clonotype has a count of ten or more. V usage is TRBV20-1 and J usage is TRBJ1-1; D ambiguous. Per germline, CDR1 DFQATT and CDR2 SNEGSKA (reference sequence). The CDR3 extends over 11 amino acids. The germline V and J ends were trimmed by 5 bases and 7 bases, with 11 bases remaining between them. CDR3 sequence (DNA): TGCAGTGCTCACACAGAACTTGAAGCTTTCTTT. As protein: CSAHTELEAFF.

By sample fraction, this clonotype is medium-sized. The J gene is TRBJ1-1, the V gene TRBV29-1, with a possible D match to TRBD1 (6 bases). The CDR3 length is 16 residues. V shed 8 bases and J shed 2 bases, with 24 bases lying between them. CDR1 and CDR2 (germline): SQVTM, ANQGSEA. CDR3: CSTGKDRGGVNTEAFF. The DNA of the CDR3 is TGCAGCACCGGAAAGGACAGAGGAGGGGTAAACACTGAAGCTTTCTTT.

This clonotype has at least ten counts. The chain couples TRBV29-1 to TRBJ2-7, with unresolved D. CDR1 and CDR2 from the germline V gene are SQVTM and ANQGSEA. The CDR3 is 13 amino acids. The V and J ends lost 6 bases and 1 base respectively, with 13 bases between them. The CDR3 is CSVPGRTSYEQYF. As DNA, the CDR3 is TGCAGCGTGCCGGGCCGAACTTCCTACGAGCAGTACTTC.

This clonotype was seen many times. The chain combines TRBV12-3 or TRBV12-4 with TRBJ2-2, with D maybe TRBD2 (5 bases). The V gene lost 3 bases and the J gene lost 4 bases, with 12 bases spanning the gap. The CDR3 covers 15 residues. CDR3 in amino acids: CASSLRAEGTGELFF. The CDR3, as DNA: TGTGCCAGCAGTTTGAGGGCGGAAGGCACCGGGGAGCTGTTTTTT.

The sample holds many counts of this clonotype. This chain connects TRBV20-1 to TRBJ2-7, with D possibly TRBD1 on 5 matching bases. The CDR3 contains 13 residues. Germline assignment: CDR1 DFQATT and CDR2 SNEGSKA (reference sequence). Trimming removed 6 bases at V and 4 bases at J, with 16 bases between. The DNA for the CDR3 is TGCAGTGCCTTGGGGCTGGGGAAATACGAGCAGTACTTC. Its protein product is CSALGLGKYEQYF.

Ten or more counts support this clonotype. The rearrangement uses TRBV5-4 and TRBJ2-2, with a weak D call TRBD2 (7 bases). The CDR3 runs to 15 residues. The V gene lost 2 bases and the J gene lost 5 bases, with 13 bases spanning the gap. Germline values: CDR1 SGHNT, CDR2 YYREEE (reference sequence). In DNA, the CDR3 is TGTGCCAGCAGCTTTGGGGGGGGCTTTACCGGGGAGCTGTTTTTT. As protein: CASSFGGGFTGELFF.

This clonotype was observed at least ten times. The chain combines TRBV20-1 with TRBJ2-1; TRBD2 agrees at 9 bases. Germline CDR1 reads DFQATT; CDR2 reads SNEGSKA (reference sequence). V lost 1 base, J lost 10 bases, and 8 bases stayed unmatched. The CDR3 spans 14 residues. CDR3 bases: TGCAGTGCTAGAGCGGGCGGGGGGGCGGAAGAGCAGTTCTTC. The encoded protein is CSARAGGGAEEQFF.

This clonotype has a count of ten or more. The chain carries TRBV5-1 and TRBJ2-2; D gene uncertain. The CDR3 is made up of 14 amino acids. Trimming pared 0 bases from V and 0 bases from J, leaving 3 bases between. Germline lookup yields CDR1 SGHRS and CDR2 YFSETQ. CDR3 DNA sequence: TGCGCCAGCAGCTTGGTGGCGAACACCGGGGAGCTGTTTTTT. As protein: CASSLVANTGELFF.

This clonotype was observed a handful of times. CDR3 nucleotides: TGCGCCAGCAGCGATGGGGTGTCCGGGTACACTGAAGCTTTCTTT. It encodes CASSDGVSGYTEAFF. The rearrangement joins TRBV5-1 to TRBJ1-1; D not certain. This CDR3 comprises 15 residues. Trimming cost V 4 bases and J 3 bases, with 16 bases left between them. Germline CDR1 and CDR2: SGHRS and YFSETQ.

This clonotype was found many times. The chain uses TRBV10-2 and TRBJ2-4; D gene unclear. The germline gives CDR1 WSHSY, CDR2 SAAADI. The CDR3 has 13 residues. The CDR3 is CPRCQVAKNIQYF. As DNA, the CDR3 is TGCCCCCGTTGTCAGGTAGCCAAAAACATTCAGTACTTC.

This clonotype was observed many times. The gene calls are TRBV12-2 and TRBJ1-6. TRBV12-2 is a documented pseudogene. The CDR3 consists of 15 residues. The CDR3 DNA reads as TGTGCAAGTCGCTTAGGGACGGTTTATAATTCACCCCTCCACTTT. This sequence encodes CASRLGTVYNSPLHF.

V gene TRBV20-1 combines with J gene TRBJ1-2; D unclear. The ends were cut back, 3 bases at V and 3 bases at J, with 14 bases in the middle. Germline CDR1 is DFQATT and CDR2 is SNEGSKA (reference sequence). This CDR3 contains 14 residues. As DNA, the CDR3 is TGCAGTGCTAGTGGGGAACCCCAGTACTATGGCTACACCTTC. It translates to CSASGEPQYYGYTF.

This clonotype appeared many times. This chain connects TRBV5-1 to TRBJ2-7, with TRBD2 as a possible D gene (7 bases). Trimming took off 7 bases at V and 1 base at J, with 9 bases between the two ends. CDR1 is SGHRS and CDR2 is YFSETQ in the germline V gene. This CDR3 is 12 amino acids long. The CDR3 reads CASRGASYEQYF. The CDR3 DNA reads TGCGCCAGCCGGGGGGCGTCCTACGAGCAGTACTTC. The full variable domain, its missing parts supplied by reference TRBV5-1 and TRBJ2-7, is KAGVTQTPRYLIKTRGQQVTLSCSPISGHRSVSWYQQTPGQGLQFLFEYFSETQRNKGNFPGRFSGRQFSNSRSEMNVSTLELGDSALYLCASRGASYEQYFGPGTRLTVT.

There are many counts of this clonotype. This chain joins TRBV5-5 and TRBJ2-5; 7 bases are shared with TRBD2. With 4 bases clipped from V and 3 bases from J, the junction kept 9 bases outside the gene matches. Germline CDR1 reads SGHKS; CDR2 reads YYEKEE (reference sequence). The CDR3 length is 15 residues. CDR3 region: CASSAGLAEEETQYF. CDR3 DNA sequence: TGTGCCAGCAGCGCGGGCCTAGCGGAAGAAGAGACCCAGTACTTC.

There are many counts of this clonotype. The chain recombines TRBV29-1 with TRBJ1-4; no clear D. Trimming removed 4 bases at V and 0 bases at J, with 9 bases between. The CDR3 is 14 amino acids. The germline V gene has CDR1 SQVTM and CDR2 ANQGSEA. CDR3 loop: CSVGNRTTNEKLFF. The CDR3 DNA sequence: TGCAGCGTTGGGAACCGAACAACTAATGAAAAACTGTTTTTT.

This clonotype has at least ten counts. The chain uses TRBV5-1 and TRBJ1-2, with D hard to call. The CDR3 is 13 residues long. V lost 4 bases to trimming and J lost 2 bases, with 9 bases between them. Germline V gives CDR1 SGHRS, CDR2 YFSETQ. CDR3: CASSQNGNYGYTF. CDR3 in DNA: TGCGCCAGCAGCCAGAATGGCAACTATGGCTACACCTTC. Together with reference TRBV5-1 and TRBJ1-2, the CDR3 gives the full variable domain: KAGVTQTPRYLIKTRGQQVTLSCSPISGHRSVSWYQQTPGQGLQFLFEYFSETQRNKGNFPGRFSGRQFSNSRSEMNVSTLELGDSALYLCASSQNGNYGYTFGSGTRLTVV.

This clonotype has at least ten counts. The V and J genes are TRBV19 and TRBJ2-7; TRBD1 aligns across 10 bases. There are 13 residues in the CDR3. V shed 5 bases, J shed 6 bases, and the junction held 4 bases outside the gene matches. Germline CDR1 reads LNHDA; CDR2 reads SQIVND (reference sequence). For the CDR3, the DNA is TGTGCCAGTAGTTCCCGGACAGGGGGCGAGCAGTACTTC. Its translation is CASSSRTGGEQYF.

At least ten counts were recorded for this clonotype. This sequence joins TRBV7-2 and TRBJ2-1, with unresolved D. Trimming took 1 base from V and 4 from J, leaving 8 bases between them. The CDR3 is 14 amino acids. In germline, CDR1 is SGHTA, CDR2 FQGNSA. The CDR3 is CASSLEIGYNEQFF. CDR3 in DNA: TGTGCCAGCAGCTTAGAAATAGGGTACAATGAGCAGTTCTTC.

This clonotype was counted at least ten times. The CDR3 DNA sequence: TGTGCCAGCAGCTTGACATCCGCGAACACTGAAGCTTTCTTT. This translates into CASSLTSANTEAFF. This chain connects TRBV7-8 to TRBJ1-1; D not resolved. V lost 3 bases and J 1 base, leaving 9 bases between the germline ends. Germline V CDR1 and CDR2: SGHVS, FQNEAQ. The CDR3 sequence is 14 residues long.

The sample holds one count of this clonotype. This sequence may be a read error, since a much larger clone differs from it by one base. The CDR3 sequence is CASSLEARRTDAFF. In nucleotides, the CDR3 is TGTGCCAGCAGCTTAGAGGCCAGGCGGACTGACGCTTTCTTT. The chain recombines TRBV7-2 with TRBJ1-1; D remains unclear. The CDR3 sequence is 14 residues long. Germline V gives CDR1 SGHTA, CDR2 FQGNSA.

This clonotype was seen at least ten times. This sequence joins TRBV3-1 and TRBJ1-2; 9 positions match TRBD1. In germline, CDR1 is LGHDT, CDR2 YNNKEL (reference sequence). J gave up 7 bases and V 4 bases, and 13 bases lay outside the gene matches. The CDR3 consists of 16 residues. The chain's CDR3 is CASSRNKADRGVGYTF. For the CDR3, the DNA is TGTGCCAGCAGCCGGAACAAGGCGGACAGGGGAGTTGGCTACACCTTC. Complete variable domain (other parts from reference TRBV3-1 and TRBJ1-2): DTAVSQTPKYLVTQMGNDKSIKCEQNLGHDTMYWYKQDSKKFLKIMFSYNNKELIINETVPNRFSPKSPDKAHLNLHINSLELGDSAVYFCASSRNKADRGVGYTFGSGTRLTVV.

This clonotype was recorded at least ten times. The rearrangement links TRBV11-2 to TRBJ2-3; no clear D. CDR1 and CDR2 from the germline V gene are SGHAT and FQNNGV. The V gene lost 0 bases and the J gene lost 2 bases, with 15 bases spanning the gap. This CDR3 comprises 17 residues. The CDR3 loop is CASSLDSSADLTDTQYF. In DNA, the CDR3 is TGTGCCAGCAGCTTAGACAGCAGCGCCGACCTCACAGATACGCAGTATTTT.

This clonotype occurred many times. V is TRBV20-1 and J is TRBJ2-4; D possibly corresponds to TRBD2 (5 bases). This CDR3 has 15 residues. The V and J ends lost 0 bases and 0 bases respectively, with 9 bases between them. Germline V gives CDR1 DFQATT, CDR2 SNEGSKA (reference sequence). CDR3 sequence: CSARDPGSAKNIQYF. CDR3 nucleotides: TGCAGTGCTAGAGATCCGGGGTCAGCCAAAAACATTCAGTACTTC.